The 27 T cell receptor beta chains listed next were all sequenced from one sample in a study of blood T cell repertoires in COVID-19. Data came from immunoSEQ multiplex PCR; TCRdb stores just in-frame clones and leaves some out. The sample contains fewer than 350,000 clones, more than 75% of which appear only once. The sample was PBMCs or T cells enriched from blood (not recorded which). Source of these receptors: a woman aged 40 to 50 with acute COVID-19.

This sequence joins TRBV7-9 and TRBJ1-4; TRBD1 matches at 8 bases. The J segment lost 0 bases and the V segment lost 5 bases, leaving 8 bases of the junction unmatched. There are 17 residues in the CDR3. Per germline, CDR1 SEHNR and CDR2 FQNEAQ (reference sequence). CDR3 residues: CASSPGTGATTNEKLFF. The CDR3 DNA sequence: TGTGCCAGCAGCCCCGGGACAGGAGCCACAACTAATGAAAAACTGTTTTTT.

The chain is built from TRBV18 and TRBJ2-5; 11 positions match TRBD1. CDR1 and CDR2 (germline): KGHSH, LQKENI. After removal of 5 bases from V and 2 bases from J, the junction contained 7 bases not matched to a gene. The CDR3 covers 16 residues. Written as DNA, the CDR3 is TGTGCCAGCTCATCTAACCGGGACAGGGGGCAAGAGACCCAGTACTTC. It yields the protein CASSSNRDRGQETQYF.

This clone occurred a few times. The chain is built from TRBV7-2 and TRBJ1-1; TRBD1 aligns across 11 bases. V shed 5 bases, J shed 6 bases, and the junction held 8 bases outside the gene matches. Germline CDR1 and CDR2: SGHTA and FQGNSA. The CDR3 consists of 15 residues. The CDR3 loop is CASSAWTGGVAEAFF. In DNA form, the CDR3 reads TGTGCCAGCAGCGCCTGGACAGGGGGCGTCGCTGAAGCTTTCTTT.

As concerns this clone: This specimen includes other DNA sequences encoding the same CDR3. The rearrangement uses TRBV2 and TRBJ1-1, with unresolved D. Germline-derived CDR1 and CDR2 are SNHLY and FYNNEI. V was cut by 4 bases and J by 1 base, with 7 bases left in between. The CDR3 contains 13 residues. CDR3 coding DNA: TGTGCCAGCAGTGGTCGGGGGAACACTGAAGCTTTCTTT. Translation: CASSGRGNTEAFF.

V and J are TRBV5-1 and TRBJ2-7, with D maybe TRBD1 (6 bases). Germline lookup yields CDR1 SGHRS and CDR2 YFSETQ. V was clipped by 0 bases and J by 3 bases, with 7 bases between them. The CDR3 length is 13 residues. The DNA for the CDR3 is TGCGCCAGCAGCTTGGTACAGGGCTACGAGCAGTACTTC. It yields the protein CASSLVQGYEQYF.

V usage is TRBV4-1 and J usage is TRBJ2-2; 13 bases map to TRBD2. In germline, CDR1 is MGHRA, CDR2 YSYEKL. Unmatched junction bases numbered 3, after V lost 4 bases and J lost 4 bases. The CDR3 covers 16 residues. The CDR3 here is CASSPWTSGSTGELFF. CDR3 DNA sequence: TGCGCCAGCAGCCCCTGGACTAGCGGGAGCACCGGGGAGCTGTTTTTT.

This chain connects TRBV19 to TRBJ1-1; D gene uncertain. The CDR3 has 14 residues. The V and J ends lost 5 bases and 1 base respectively, with 11 bases between them. Germline V CDR1 and CDR2: LNHDA, SQIVND (reference sequence). The CDR3 region has the DNA TGTGCCAGTAGTGATAGTCTCCCGAACACTGAAGCTTTCTTT. Its protein is CASSDSLPNTEAFF.

The chain links TRBV12-3 or TRBV12-4 to TRBJ2-7; 8 nucleotides line up with TRBD1. V trimming: 6 bases; J trimming: 3 bases; junction bases outside the gene matches: 4. This CDR3 contains 13 residues. The DNA of the CDR3 is TGTGCCAGCAGGCCCGACAGGGGCTACGAGCAGTACTTC. Its translation is CASRPDRGYEQYF.

The J gene is TRBJ2-2, the V gene TRBV7-9; maybe TRBD1 (6 bases). The germline gives CDR1 SEHNR, CDR2 FQNEAQ (reference sequence). Trimming removed 2 bases from V and 1 base from J, with 11 bases in between. This CDR3 contains 16 residues. The CDR3 is CASSLTGHLNTGELFF. DNA of the CDR3: TGTGCCAGCAGCTTAACGGGACACCTGAACACCGGGGAGCTGTTTTTT.

The V gene is TRBV6-6, the J gene TRBJ1-6, with D perhaps TRBD1 (6 bases). CDR3 length equals 15 residues. The V gene's germline CDR1 is MNHNY and CDR2 SVGAGI (reference sequence). Deletions cut 0 bases from V and 12 bases from J, with 15 bases between. As DNA, the CDR3 is TGTGCCAGCAGTTACTCGCTAGGGGGGGAAGGACCCCTCCACTTT. Translating gives CASSYSLGGEGPLHF.

This chain connects TRBV19 to TRBJ1-5; TRBD1 agrees at 10 bases. V shed 1 base and J 3 bases; nucleotides not matched to a gene: 6. Germline loops: CDR1 LNHDA, CDR2 SQIVND (reference sequence). The CDR3 runs to 17 residues. CDR3 in DNA: TGTGCCAGTAGTATAGTCGGGACAGGGGCTTTCAATCAGCCCCAGCATTTT. Encoded protein: CASSIVGTGAFNQPQHF.

This clone was seen a single time. The rearrangement joins TRBV12-3 or TRBV12-4 to TRBJ1-2; 7 bases line up with TRBD1. V lost 2 bases and J lost 8; bases outside the gene matches: 5. The CDR3 runs 13 residues. CDR3 nucleotide sequence: TGTGCCAGCAGTTTAAGGGGGCGGGAAGGCTACACCTTC. Protein sequence: CASSLRGREGYTF.

The genes are TRBV5-8 and TRBJ1-5; a weak D match, TRBD1 (6 bases). The V end lost 3 bases, the J end lost 2 bases, and 15 bases lay between the germline ends. The CDR3 is 16 amino acids. CDR1 and CDR2 from the germline V gene are SGHTS and YDEGEE. DNA for the CDR3: TGTGCCAGCAGCTCGAGGGCGGGGGCCGGCAATCAGCCCCAGCATTTT. This translates into CASSSRAGAGNQPQHF.

The chain carries TRBV11-3 and TRBJ1-6; no clear D. CDR1 and CDR2 (germline): SGHNT, YENEEA. CDR3 length: 15 residues. V was clipped by 5 bases and J by 0 bases, with 8 bases between them. In DNA form, the CDR3 reads TGTGCCAGCAGCCGGGGTAGCTCCTATAATTCACCCCTCCACTTT. Residues: CASSRGSSYNSPLHF.

V usage is TRBV7-9 and J usage is TRBJ2-1; TRBD1 might be the D (6 bases). Looked up from germline, CDR1 is SEHNR and CDR2 is FQNEAQ (reference sequence). The CDR3 runs 12 residues. With 6 bases removed from V and 7 bases from J, the gap between germline ends came to 10 bases. CDR3 in amino acids: CASSHRENEQFF. DNA of the CDR3: TGTGCCAGCAGTCACAGGGAGAATGAGCAGTTCTTC.

The V call is TRBV7-2, the J call TRBJ1-6, with D tentatively TRBD1 (6 bases). The CDR3 is 14 amino acids. CDR1 SGHTA and CDR2 FQGNSA come from the germline V gene. The V and J ends lost 7 bases and 7 bases respectively, with 14 bases between them. This chain's CDR3 is CASTQGFGNSPLHF. The CDR3 DNA follows: TGTGCCAGCACCCAGGGGTTTGGGAATTCACCCCTCCACTTT.

The V and J genes are TRBV5-5 and TRBJ1-1; TRBD1 is a possible D gene (6 bases). From germline, CDR1 is SGHKS and CDR2 YYEKEE (reference sequence). This CDR3 has 16 amino acids. V lost 2 bases, J lost 0 bases, and 14 bases lay in between. The CDR3 sequence: CASSFLMGAVNTEAFF. In DNA form, the CDR3 reads TGTGCCAGCAGCTTTTTAATGGGGGCGGTGAACACTGAAGCTTTCTTT.

The chain employs TRBV5-1 and TRBJ1-5; tentative D call: TRBD1 (5 bases). CDR3 length equals 14 residues. The V end lost 0 bases, the J end lost 6 bases, and 10 bases lay between the germline ends. Germline CDR1 and CDR2: SGHRS and YFSETQ. Here the CDR3 DNA reads TGCGCCAGCAGCTTGGGACAGTCCGGTCAGCCCCAGCATTTT. Translation gives CASSLGQSGQPQHF.

The chain links TRBV24-1 to TRBJ2-7; 9 bases agree with TRBD1. Trimming took 4 bases from V and 7 from J; bases not matched to a gene: 7. The CDR3 covers 14 residues. Looked up from germline, CDR1 is KGHDR and CDR2 is SFDVKD. This CDR3 reads CATSDRDRVGEQYF. CDR3 nucleotide sequence: TGTGCCACCAGTGACCGGGACAGGGTCGGTGAGCAGTACTTC.

This rearrangement joins TRBV7-2 to TRBJ2-7; D call uncertain. V was cut by 8 bases and J by 4 bases, with 12 bases left in between. Germline V gives CDR1 SGHTA, CDR2 FQGNSA. This CDR3 spans 12 amino acids. CDR3 loop: CASGQTQYEQYF. The CDR3 DNA reads TGTGCCAGCGGCCAAACACAATACGAGCAGTACTTC.

This clone was counted between two and nine times. This rearrangement joins TRBV2 to TRBJ2-3; maybe TRBD2 (6 bases). This CDR3 is built from 14 residues. CDR1 is SNHLY, CDR2 FYNNEI, per germline. CDR3 sequence reads: CVTSRALGGDTQYF. The CDR3, as DNA: TGTGTCACCTCACGGGCCCTCGGGGGAGATACGCAGTATTTT.

The table lists this clone with a few counts. The chain joins TRBV4-3 to TRBJ2-3, with 12 positions matching TRBD2. The V gene end was trimmed by 1 base and the J gene end by 3 bases; junction bases not matched to a gene: 5. The CDR3 length is 17 residues. Per the germline V gene, CDR1 is LGHNA and CDR2 is YSLEER. In DNA form, the CDR3 reads TGCGCCAGCAGCCAAGGACTAGCGGGAGTTGGGACAGATACGCAGTATTTT. Translating gives CASSQGLAGVGTDTQYF.

This clone was picked up one time. The chain joins TRBV9 to TRBJ1-2, with 7 positions matching TRBD1. The length of the CDR3 is 13 residues. Germline assignment: CDR1 SGDLS and CDR2 YYNGEE. The junction had 6 bases not matched to a gene; V was cut back by 4 bases and J by 6 bases. In DNA form, the CDR3 reads TGTGCCAGCAGCCCCCGACAGGGAGATGGCTACACCTTC. Its translation is CASSPRQGDGYTF.

The V gene is TRBV5-1, the J gene TRBJ1-4, with 7 bases matching TRBD1. This CDR3 has 14 residues. The germline V gene encodes CDR1 SGHRS and CDR2 YFSETQ. Trimming cost V 6 bases and J 8 bases; bases outside gene matches: 10. CDR3 nucleotide sequence: TGCGCCAGCAAGTATGTCCCAGGGGGAGAAAAACTGTTTTTT. Protein: CASKYVPGGEKLFF.

The chain has TRBV2 and TRBJ1-3; no clear D. Deletions cut 0 bases from V and 0 bases from J, with 3 bases between. The CDR3 has 14 amino acids. CDR1 SNHLY and CDR2 FYNNEI come from the germline V gene. The CDR3 here is CASSEASSGNTIYF. CDR3 DNA sequence: TGTGCCAGCAGTGAAGCGAGCTCTGGAAACACCATATATTTT.

This clone was observed once. The rearrangement uses TRBV7-2 and TRBJ2-3; 13 bases align to TRBD2. Germline V CDR1 and CDR2: SGHTA, FQGNSA. Trimming at V came to 5 bases and at J to 5 bases, leaving 7 bases not matched to a gene. The CDR3 totals 16 residues. CDR3 coding DNA: TGTGCCAGCAGCCAACTAGCGGGGGGGCTTTTAGATACGCAGTATTTT. Its protein is CASSQLAGGLLDTQYF. The entire variable domain, with the rest obtained from reference TRBV7-2 and TRBJ2-3, is as follows: GAGVSQSPSNKVTEKGKDVELRCDPISGHTALYWYRQSLGQGLEFLIYFQGNSAPDKSGLPSDRFSAERTGGSVSTLTIQRTQQEDSAVYLCASSQLAGGLLDTQYFGPGTRLTVL.

The CDR3 protein is CASSFTGGGSQETQYF. The DNA for the CDR3 is TGTGCCAGCAGTTTCACGGGGGGGGGTTCGCAAGAGACCCAGTACTTC. This chain uses TRBV27 with TRBJ2-5; the match to TRBD2 covers 8 bases. CDR1 MNHEY and CDR2 SMNVEV come from the germline V gene (reference sequence). The CDR3 runs to 16 residues. Trimming at V came to 3 bases and at J to 2 bases, leaving 8 bases not matched to a gene.